One sample yielded the 2 T cell receptor beta chains listed below, sequenced in a study of blood T cell repertoires in COVID-19. Data came from immunoSEQ multiplex PCR; TCRdb stores just in-frame clones and leaves some out. The sample has some 290,000 clones, about 86% seen once. The sample consisted of peripheral blood. These receptors came from a man between 18 and 29 years old with active or convalescent COVID-19.

The chain joins TRBV7-9 to TRBJ2-7; the D gene is possibly TRBD2 (5 bases). The germline V and J ends were trimmed by 0 bases and 2 bases, with 5 bases remaining between them. The germline V gene encodes CDR1 SEHNR and CDR2 FQNEAQ (reference sequence). This CDR3 is built from 13 residues. CDR3 DNA: TGTGCCAGCAGCTTAGCCGGGGCCTACGAGCAGTACTTC. Translation: CASSLAGAYEQYF. The whole variable domain, filled in from reference TRBV7-9 and TRBJ2-7, reads DTGVSQNPRHKITKRGQNVTFRCDPISEHNRLYWYRQTLGQGPEFLTYFQNEAQLEKSRLLSDRFSAERPKGSFSTLEIQRTEQGDSAMYLCASSLAGAYEQYFGPGTRLTVT.

The gene calls are TRBV6-2 or TRBV6-3 and TRBJ1-6; D is possibly TRBD1 (6 bases). Germline CDR1 and CDR2: MNHEY and SVGEGT. CDR3 size: 15 residues. The ends were cut back, 0 bases at V and 9 bases at J, with 12 bases in the middle. CDR3 in DNA: TGTGCCAGCAGTTACTCTACTGGACAGATTTCACCCCTCCACTTT. Translation: CASSYSTGQISPLHF.